What follows is one TCR beta chain and its context. This record belongs to a study of blood T cell repertoires in COVID-19. Turning to the study itself: Sample material is recorded as cDNA or gDNA derived from T cells, B-cell-depleted T cells, or PBMCs.

The CDR3 length is 13 residues. Germline CDR1 LNHDA, CDR2 SQIVND (reference sequence). Between the trimmed V and J ends, which lost 5 bases and 4 bases, there was a span of 11 bases. Original handling: Cell counts per sample came from amplifying reference gene primers. Some clones are missing from TCRdb's copy, which holds only in-frame ones; the method was immunoSEQ multiplex PCR. V and J calls plus clone size are reproduced from that table; the DNA served to infer D and trimming. Of over 50,000 clones in the sample, 75% to 95% are singletons; the top ten hold about 6.5%. Material: peripheral blood. The rearrangement links TRBV19 to TRBJ1-2; no reliable D call. The sequence derives from a man aged 45-65 years with active COVID-19. This CDR3 reads CASSYGIRYGYTF. Written as DNA, the CDR3 is TGTGCCAGTAGTTACGGGATCCGCTATGGCTACACCTTC.